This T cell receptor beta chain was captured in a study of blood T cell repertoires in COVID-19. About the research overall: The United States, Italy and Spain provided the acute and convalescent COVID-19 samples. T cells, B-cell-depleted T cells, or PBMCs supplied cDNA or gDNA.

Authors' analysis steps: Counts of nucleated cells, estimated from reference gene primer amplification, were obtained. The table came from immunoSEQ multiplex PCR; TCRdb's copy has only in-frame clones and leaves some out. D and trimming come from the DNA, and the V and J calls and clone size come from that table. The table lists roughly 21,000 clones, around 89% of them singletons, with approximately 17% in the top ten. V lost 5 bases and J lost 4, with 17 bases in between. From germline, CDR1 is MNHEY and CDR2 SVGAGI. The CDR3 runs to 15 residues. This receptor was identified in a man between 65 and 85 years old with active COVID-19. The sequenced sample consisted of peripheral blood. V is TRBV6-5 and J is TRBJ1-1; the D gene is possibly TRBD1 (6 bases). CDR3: CASSSPPGVSTEAFF. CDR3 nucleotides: TGTGCCAGCAGTAGCCCCCCAGGGGTGAGCACTGAAGCTTTCTTT.